The rows below give T cell receptor beta chains drawn from one sample of a study of regulatory T cells in long-lasting Graves disease. TCRdb used MiXCR to reprocess the multiplex PCR reads, holding one entry per CDR3 protein. The data contain 200,000 to 250,000 distinct CDR3 sequences, roughly 19% of them singletons. The same data also went into a second study, on T cells in Graves' hyperthyroidism and ophthalmopathy.

The specimen was peripheral blood mononuclear cells (PBMCs), collected at new diagnosis, from a patient treated with antithyroid drugs. These receptors were obtained from a woman aged 25 to 45 with Graves disease. The CDR3 runs from the conserved cysteine through the conserved F or W. Part of the rows lack a size; the others show once, few, many or a class for expanded clones.

CDR3aa: CASSTGQVSHGYTF
j_gene: TRBJ1-2
len: 14
abundance: many
v_gene: TRBV11-2

CDR3aa: CAWSLEGRDSPLHF
j_gene: TRBJ1-6
len: 14
abundance: many
v_gene: TRBV30

CDR3aa: CASVLNYEQYF
j_gene: TRBJ2-7
len: 11
abundance: many
v_gene: TRBV7-2

CDR3aa: CASSAVLANEQFF
j_gene: TRBJ2-1
len: 13
abundance: -
v_gene: TRBV2

CDR3aa: CSARDRVAGGGQPQHF
j_gene: TRBJ1-5
len: 16
abundance: few
v_gene: TRBV20-1

CDR3aa: CASSDQGSNTGELFF
j_gene: TRBJ2-2
len: 15
abundance: few
v_gene: TRBV6-1

CDR3aa: CASSYLGQIETSGEQETQYF
j_gene: TRBJ2-5
len: 20
abundance: few
v_gene: TRBV6-5

CDR3aa: CASSPSLARNTEAFF
j_gene: TRBJ1-1
len: 15
abundance: many
v_gene: TRBV28

CDR3aa: CASSSQRTVRYTEAFF
j_gene: TRBJ1-1
len: 16
abundance: many
v_gene: TRBV11-3

CDR3aa: CASSQGAGQETQYF
j_gene: TRBJ2-5
len: 14
abundance: many
v_gene: TRBV3-1

CDR3aa: CASSPQTGKANYGYTF
j_gene: TRBJ1-2
len: 16
abundance: many
v_gene: TRBV28

CDR3aa: CASSLEAGNEQFF
j_gene: TRBJ2-1
len: 13
abundance: many
v_gene: TRBV28

CDR3aa: CASSLSGGSNEQFF
j_gene: TRBJ2-1
len: 14
abundance: -
v_gene: TRBV7-3

CDR3aa: CASSLTGSVLYGYTF
j_gene: TRBJ1-2
len: 15
abundance: many
v_gene: TRBV19

CDR3aa: CATSDLHGRTSGSGEQFF
j_gene: TRBJ2-1
len: 18
abundance: many
v_gene: TRBV24-1

CDR3aa: CSAPDPGNYGYTF
j_gene: TRBJ1-2
len: 13
abundance: many
v_gene: TRBV20-1

CDR3aa: CASTANLEAGQHF
j_gene: TRBJ1-5
len: 13
abundance: many
v_gene: TRBV19

CDR3aa: CASGGQGTPYEQYF
j_gene: TRBJ2-7
len: 14
abundance: -
v_gene: TRBV2

CDR3aa: CASRPWLAGDETQYF
j_gene: TRBJ2-5
len: 15
abundance: once
v_gene: TRBV19

CDR3aa: CASSPSSAYSYEQYF
j_gene: TRBJ2-7
len: 15
abundance: many
v_gene: TRBV28

CDR3aa: CASSDSGLERIETQYF
j_gene: TRBJ2-5
len: 16
abundance: many
v_gene: TRBV25-1

CDR3aa: CASSFVSGDYTF
j_gene: TRBJ1-2
len: 12
abundance: -
v_gene: TRBV12-3/TRBV12-4

CDR3aa: CASSFGHGGNSPLHF
j_gene: TRBJ1-6
len: 15
abundance: many
v_gene: TRBV5-5

CDR3aa: CASSIDPGEQFF
j_gene: -
len: 12
abundance: -
v_gene: TRBV7-9

CDR3aa: CASSQEGQGFENGYTF
j_gene: TRBJ1-2
len: 16
abundance: many
v_gene: TRBV4-2

CDR3aa: CASSQGFLYEQYF
j_gene: TRBJ2-7
len: 13
abundance: -
v_gene: TRBV4-1

CDR3aa: CASSRDQGAFF
j_gene: TRBJ1-1
len: 11
abundance: many
v_gene: TRBV18

CDR3aa: CASSLSSGGLGNEQFF
j_gene: TRBJ2-1
len: 16
abundance: many
v_gene: TRBV11-3

CDR3aa: CASSLGAGVIEAFF
j_gene: TRBJ1-1
len: 14
abundance: many
v_gene: TRBV27

CDR3aa: CSARDRQGSQETQYF
j_gene: TRBJ2-5
len: 15
abundance: many
v_gene: TRBV20-1

CDR3aa: CASSIISGDTQYF
j_gene: TRBJ2-3
len: 13
abundance: few
v_gene: TRBV19

CDR3aa: CASSYLEGTKTQYF
j_gene: TRBJ2-5
len: 14
abundance: many
v_gene: TRBV12-3/TRBV12-4

CDR3aa: CASSLQTGGYNEQFF
j_gene: TRBJ2-1
len: 15
abundance: many
v_gene: TRBV27

CDR3aa: CASSSTGTQNTGELFF
j_gene: TRBJ2-2
len: 16
abundance: many
v_gene: TRBV5-5

CDR3aa: CASTQGLAGPSTSYEQYF
j_gene: TRBJ2-7
len: 18
abundance: -
v_gene: TRBV27

CDR3aa: CASSQTGETEAFF
j_gene: TRBJ1-1
len: 13
abundance: many
v_gene: TRBV6-1

CDR3aa: CSARGDTYEQYF
j_gene: TRBJ2-7
len: 12
abundance: many
v_gene: TRBV20-1

CDR3aa: CASSLQLGQGHSPLHF
j_gene: TRBJ1-6
len: 16
abundance: many
v_gene: TRBV27

CDR3aa: CASSRGQVGRAKETQYF
j_gene: TRBJ2-5
len: 17
abundance: many
v_gene: TRBV19

CDR3aa: CASSSSSGSTDTQYF
j_gene: TRBJ2-3
len: 15
abundance: -
v_gene: TRBV13

CDR3aa: CASSLWVGRQGLSKNIQYF
j_gene: TRBJ2-4
len: 19
abundance: -
v_gene: TRBV28

CDR3aa: CASAVLLLETQYF
j_gene: TRBJ2-5
len: 13
abundance: many
v_gene: TRBV4-1

CDR3aa: CASSRSKVGTSYSGEQYF
j_gene: TRBJ2-7
len: 18
abundance: -
v_gene: TRBV18

CDR3aa: CASSPPTGGAYEQYF
j_gene: TRBJ2-7
len: 15
abundance: -
v_gene: TRBV18

CDR3aa: CATSEDRFDTEAFF
j_gene: TRBJ1-1
len: 14
abundance: -
v_gene: TRBV27

CDR3aa: CASSLEGDFTEAFF
j_gene: TRBJ1-1
len: 14
abundance: many
v_gene: TRBV5-1

CDR3aa: CASSPDITGELFF
j_gene: TRBJ2-2
len: 13
abundance: many
v_gene: TRBV9

CDR3aa: CASSPQRGAYEQYF
j_gene: TRBJ2-7
len: 14
abundance: many
v_gene: TRBV7-6

CDR3aa: CASSLSFYEQYF
j_gene: TRBJ2-7
len: 12
abundance: many
v_gene: TRBV28

CDR3aa: CASSYSLQGARVSNQPQHF
j_gene: TRBJ1-5
len: 19
abundance: many
v_gene: TRBV6-5

CDR3aa: CASSQGRLFGMNPSTDTQYF
j_gene: TRBJ2-3
len: 20
abundance: many
v_gene: TRBV4-1

CDR3aa: CVSSLGGLNEKLFF
j_gene: TRBJ1-4
len: 14
abundance: many
v_gene: TRBV28

CDR3aa: CASRSMNTEAFF
j_gene: TRBJ1-1
len: 12
abundance: many
v_gene: TRBV10-2

CDR3aa: CASSFGGEQFF
j_gene: TRBJ2-1
len: 11
abundance: many
v_gene: TRBV11-2